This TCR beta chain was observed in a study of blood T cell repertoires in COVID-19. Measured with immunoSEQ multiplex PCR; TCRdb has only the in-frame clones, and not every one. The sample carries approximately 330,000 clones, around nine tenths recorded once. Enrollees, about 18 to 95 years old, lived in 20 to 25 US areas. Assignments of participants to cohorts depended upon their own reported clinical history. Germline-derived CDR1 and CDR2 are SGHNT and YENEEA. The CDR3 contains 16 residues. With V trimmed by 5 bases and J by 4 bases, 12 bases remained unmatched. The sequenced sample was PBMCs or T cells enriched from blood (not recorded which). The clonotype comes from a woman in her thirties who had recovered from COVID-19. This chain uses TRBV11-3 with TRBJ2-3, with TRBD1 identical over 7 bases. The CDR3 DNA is TGTGCCAGCAGCACCCACAGGGGAAGGTTTGCAGATACGCAGTATTTT. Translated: CASSTHRGRFADTQYF.